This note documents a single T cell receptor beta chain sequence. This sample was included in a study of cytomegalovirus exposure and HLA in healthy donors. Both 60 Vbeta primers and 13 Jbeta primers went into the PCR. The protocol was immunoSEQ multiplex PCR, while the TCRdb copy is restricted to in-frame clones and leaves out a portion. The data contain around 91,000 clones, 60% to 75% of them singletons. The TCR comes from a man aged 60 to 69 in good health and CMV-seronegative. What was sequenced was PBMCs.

CDR3 residues: CASSSFTGSGNTIYF. The CDR3 region has the DNA TGTGCCAGCAGCTCCTTTACAGGGTCTGGAAACACCATATATTTT. V and J are TRBV7-9 and TRBJ1-3; perhaps TRBD1 as D (6 bases). The CDR3 has 15 residues. V was shortened by 4 bases and J by 1 base, with 11 bases between the two germline ends. The germline CDR1 and CDR2 sequences are SEHNR and FQNEAQ (reference sequence).